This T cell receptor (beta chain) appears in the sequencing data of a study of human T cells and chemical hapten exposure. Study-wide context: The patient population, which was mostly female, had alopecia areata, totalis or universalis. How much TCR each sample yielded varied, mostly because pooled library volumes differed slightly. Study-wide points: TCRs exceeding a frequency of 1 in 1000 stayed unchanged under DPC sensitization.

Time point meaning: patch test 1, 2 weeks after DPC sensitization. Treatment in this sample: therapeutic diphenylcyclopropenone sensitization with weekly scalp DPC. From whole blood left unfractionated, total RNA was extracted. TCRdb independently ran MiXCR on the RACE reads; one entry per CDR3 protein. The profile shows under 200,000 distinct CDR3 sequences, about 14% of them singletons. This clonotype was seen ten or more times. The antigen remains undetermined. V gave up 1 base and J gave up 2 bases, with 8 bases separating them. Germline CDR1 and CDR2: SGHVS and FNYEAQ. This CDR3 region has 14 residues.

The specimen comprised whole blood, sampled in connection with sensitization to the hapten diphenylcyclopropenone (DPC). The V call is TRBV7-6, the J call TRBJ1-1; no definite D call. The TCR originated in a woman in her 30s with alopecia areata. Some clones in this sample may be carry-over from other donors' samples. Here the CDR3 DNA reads TGTGCCAGCAGCTTAGGACCGGGAAACACTGAAGCTTTCTTT. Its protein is CASSLGPGNTEAFF.